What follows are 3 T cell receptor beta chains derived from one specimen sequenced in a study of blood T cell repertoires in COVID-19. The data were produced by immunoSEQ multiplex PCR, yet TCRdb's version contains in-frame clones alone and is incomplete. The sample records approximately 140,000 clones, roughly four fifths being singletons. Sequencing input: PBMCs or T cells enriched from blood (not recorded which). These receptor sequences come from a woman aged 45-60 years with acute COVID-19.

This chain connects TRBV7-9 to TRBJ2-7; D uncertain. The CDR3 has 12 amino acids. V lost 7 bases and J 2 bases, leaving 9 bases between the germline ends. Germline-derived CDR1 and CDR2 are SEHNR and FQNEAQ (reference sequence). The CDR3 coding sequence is TGTGCCAGCACGGCCGAGACCTACGAGCAGTACTTC. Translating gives CASTAETYEQYF. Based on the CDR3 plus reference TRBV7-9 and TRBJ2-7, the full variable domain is DTGVSQNPRHKITKRGQNVTFRCDPISEHNRLYWYRQTLGQGPEFLTYFQNEAQLEKSRLLSDRFSAERPKGSFSTLEIQRTEQGDSAMYLCASTAETYEQYFGPGTRLTVT.

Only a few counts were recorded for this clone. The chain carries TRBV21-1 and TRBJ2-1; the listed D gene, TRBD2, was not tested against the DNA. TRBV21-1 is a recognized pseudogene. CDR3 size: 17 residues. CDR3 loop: CASSKGILAGPYNEQFF. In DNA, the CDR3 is TGTGCCAGCAGCAAGGGGATACTAGCGGGACCGTACAATGAGCAGTTCTTC.

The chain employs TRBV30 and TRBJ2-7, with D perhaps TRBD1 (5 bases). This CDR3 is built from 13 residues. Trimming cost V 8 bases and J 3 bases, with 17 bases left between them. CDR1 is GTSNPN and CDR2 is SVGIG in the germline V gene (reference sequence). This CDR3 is CAGSPGSGYEQYF. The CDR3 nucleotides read TGTGCCGGATCCCCAGGGTCTGGCTACGAGCAGTACTTC.